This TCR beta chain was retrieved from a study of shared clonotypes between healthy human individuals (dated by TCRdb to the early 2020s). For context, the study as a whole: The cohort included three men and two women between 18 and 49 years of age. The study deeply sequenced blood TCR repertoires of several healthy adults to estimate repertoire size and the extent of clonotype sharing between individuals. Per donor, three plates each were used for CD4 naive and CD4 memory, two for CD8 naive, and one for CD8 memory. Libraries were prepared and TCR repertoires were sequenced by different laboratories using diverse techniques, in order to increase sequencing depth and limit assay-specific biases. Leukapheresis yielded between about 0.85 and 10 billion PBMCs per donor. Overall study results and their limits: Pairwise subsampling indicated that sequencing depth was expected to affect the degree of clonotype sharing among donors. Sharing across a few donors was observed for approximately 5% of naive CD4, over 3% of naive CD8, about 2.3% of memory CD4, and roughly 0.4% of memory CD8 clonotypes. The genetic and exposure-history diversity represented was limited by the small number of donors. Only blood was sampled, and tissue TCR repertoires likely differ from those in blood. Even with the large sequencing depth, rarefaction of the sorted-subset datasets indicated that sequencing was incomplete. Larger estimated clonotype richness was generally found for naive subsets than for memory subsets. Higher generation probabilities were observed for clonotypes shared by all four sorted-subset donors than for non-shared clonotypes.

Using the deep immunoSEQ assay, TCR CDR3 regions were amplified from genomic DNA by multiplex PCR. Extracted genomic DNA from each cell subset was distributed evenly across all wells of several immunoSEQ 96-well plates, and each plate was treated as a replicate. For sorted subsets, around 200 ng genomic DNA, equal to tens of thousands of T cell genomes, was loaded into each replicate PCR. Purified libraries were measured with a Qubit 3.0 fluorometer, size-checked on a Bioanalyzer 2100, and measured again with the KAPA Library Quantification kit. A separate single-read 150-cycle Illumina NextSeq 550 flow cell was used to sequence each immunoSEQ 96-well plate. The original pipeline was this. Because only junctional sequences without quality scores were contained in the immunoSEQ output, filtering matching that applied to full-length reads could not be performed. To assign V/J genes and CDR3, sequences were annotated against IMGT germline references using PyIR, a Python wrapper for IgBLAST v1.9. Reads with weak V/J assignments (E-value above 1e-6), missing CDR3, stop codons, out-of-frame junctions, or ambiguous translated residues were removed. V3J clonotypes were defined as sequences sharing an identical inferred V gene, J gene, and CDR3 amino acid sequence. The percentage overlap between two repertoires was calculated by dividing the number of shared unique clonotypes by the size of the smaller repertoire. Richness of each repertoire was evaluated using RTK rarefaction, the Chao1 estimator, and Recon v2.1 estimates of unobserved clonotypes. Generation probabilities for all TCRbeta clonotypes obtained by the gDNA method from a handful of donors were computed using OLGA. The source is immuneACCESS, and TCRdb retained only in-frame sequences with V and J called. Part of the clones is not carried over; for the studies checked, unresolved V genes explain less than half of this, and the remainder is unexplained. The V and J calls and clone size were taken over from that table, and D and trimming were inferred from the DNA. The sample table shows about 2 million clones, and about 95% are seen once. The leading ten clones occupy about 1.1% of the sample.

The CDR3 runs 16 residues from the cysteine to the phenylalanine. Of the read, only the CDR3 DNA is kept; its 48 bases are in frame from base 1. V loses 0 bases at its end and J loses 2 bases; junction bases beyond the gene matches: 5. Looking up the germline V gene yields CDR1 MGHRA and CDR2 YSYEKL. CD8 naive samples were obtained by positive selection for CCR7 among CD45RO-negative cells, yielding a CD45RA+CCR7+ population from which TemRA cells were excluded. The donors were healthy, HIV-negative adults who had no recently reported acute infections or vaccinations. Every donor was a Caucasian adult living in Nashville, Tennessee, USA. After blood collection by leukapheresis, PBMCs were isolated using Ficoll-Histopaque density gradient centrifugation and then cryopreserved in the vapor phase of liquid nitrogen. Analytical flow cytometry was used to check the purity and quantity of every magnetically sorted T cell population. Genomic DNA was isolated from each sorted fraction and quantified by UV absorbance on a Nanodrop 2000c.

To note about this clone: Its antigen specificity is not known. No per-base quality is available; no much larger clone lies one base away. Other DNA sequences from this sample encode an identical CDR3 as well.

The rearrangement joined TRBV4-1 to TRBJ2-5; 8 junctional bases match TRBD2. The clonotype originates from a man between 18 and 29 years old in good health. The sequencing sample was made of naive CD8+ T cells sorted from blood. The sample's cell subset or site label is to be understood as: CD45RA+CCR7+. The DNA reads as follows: TGCGCCAGCAGCCAAGATCTAGCGGGTGAACAAGAGACCCAGTACTTC. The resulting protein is CASSQDLAGEQETQYF.